This TCR beta chain comes out of a study of response to subunit inactivated influenza vaccine. The CDR3 runs to 16 residues. Germline V gene data show CDR1 as MNHNS and CDR2 as SASEGT. The V end lost 2 bases, the J end lost 0 bases, and 11 bases lay between the germline ends. Via MiXCR, TCRdb re-called the RT-PCR reads, giving one row per CDR3 protein. The table includes more than 550,000 distinct CDR3 sequences, roughly 12% detected once. A few counts support this clonotype. These data also formed part of another study, on T cells expressing NK-cell markers. This second report adds: Synthesis of TCR beta cDNA relied on 5'RACE template switching carrying UMIs.

The source is a man aged 45-65 years who received an inactivated influenza vaccine. J is TRBJ1-5 and V is TRBV6-1; D not certain. The material sequenced was PBMCs from blood, taken on the day of vaccination. This CDR3 is CASSEYGQASNQPQHF. The CDR3 DNA sequence: TGTGCCAGCAGTGAATACGGCCAGGCTAGCAATCAGCCCCAGCATTTT.